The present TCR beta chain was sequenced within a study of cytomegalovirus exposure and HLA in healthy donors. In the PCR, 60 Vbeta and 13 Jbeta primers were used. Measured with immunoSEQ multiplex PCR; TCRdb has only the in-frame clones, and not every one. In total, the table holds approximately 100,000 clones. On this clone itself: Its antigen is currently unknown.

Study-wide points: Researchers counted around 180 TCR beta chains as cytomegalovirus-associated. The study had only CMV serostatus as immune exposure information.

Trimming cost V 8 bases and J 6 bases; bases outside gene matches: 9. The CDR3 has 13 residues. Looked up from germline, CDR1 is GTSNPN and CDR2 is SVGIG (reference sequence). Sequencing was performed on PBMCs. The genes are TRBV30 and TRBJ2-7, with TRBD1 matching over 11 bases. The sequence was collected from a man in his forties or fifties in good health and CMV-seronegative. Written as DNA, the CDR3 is TGTGCCGGCCAGGACAGGGGGCAGGGCGAGCAGTACTTC. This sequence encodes CAGQDRGQGEQYF.